A single sample is the source of the 5 T cell receptor beta chains below, sequenced in a study of cytomegalovirus exposure and HLA in healthy donors. Researchers ran the PCR with 60 Vbeta and 13 Jbeta primers. Sequencing was performed with immunoSEQ multiplex PCR; in TCRdb, only in-frame clones are kept and a portion is missing. The sample includes roughly 80,000 clones, roughly four fifths seen only once; the top ten take approximately 6%. The material sequenced was PBMCs. Receptor source: a woman aged 45 to 65 in good health and CMV-seropositive.

The V and J genes are TRBV7-8 and TRBJ2-2; D is perhaps TRBD2 (6 bases). The CDR3 extends over 15 amino acids. Trimming took off 5 bases at V and 0 bases at J, with 10 bases between the two ends. From germline, CDR1 is SGHVS and CDR2 FQNEAQ. The chain's CDR3 is CASSHSGANTGELFF. CDR3 nucleotides: TGTGCCAGCAGCCATAGCGGCGCGAACACCGGGGAGCTGTTTTTT.

The chain links TRBV5-4 to TRBJ1-4, with a possible D match to TRBD1 (5 bases). The CDR3 has 15 residues. Looked up from germline, CDR1 is SGHNT and CDR2 is YYREEE (reference sequence). Trimming took 5 bases from V and 4 from J, leaving 15 bases between them. CDR3 residues: CASSLSGHLNEKLFF. The CDR3 DNA reads TGTGCCAGCAGTCTCTCAGGGCACCTTAATGAAAAACTGTTTTTT.

V gene TRBV30 combines with J gene TRBJ1-1; D might be TRBD1 (5 bases). CDR3 size: 13 residues. With 2 bases removed from V and 1 base from J, the gap between germline ends came to 8 bases. The germline V gene has CDR1 GTSNPN and CDR2 SVGIG (reference sequence). This CDR3 is CAWSHRGNTEAFF. The CDR3 DNA sequence: TGTGCCTGGAGTCATAGGGGGAACACTGAAGCTTTCTTT.

V usage is TRBV30 and J usage is TRBJ2-7; maybe TRBD1 (7 bases). Trimming pared 3 bases from V and 4 bases from J, leaving 25 bases between. Germline V lookup: CDR1 GTSNPN, CDR2 SVGIG (reference sequence). This CDR3 comprises 17 residues. CDR3 nucleotides: TGTGCCTGGAGGATAGGGACCGGGAGTCCAGGGGGATACGAGCAGTACTTC. It yields the protein CAWRIGTGSPGGYEQYF.

This clone was detected only once. The chain employs TRBV6-4 and TRBJ2-2; D gene ambiguous. Trimming removed 3 bases from V and 4 bases from J, with 9 bases in between. The germline V gene has CDR1 MRHNA and CDR2 SNTAGT. The CDR3 has 14 amino acids. The CDR3 loop is CASSEFSSTGELFF. CDR3 DNA sequence: TGTGCCAGCAGTGAGTTTAGCAGCACCGGGGAGCTGTTTTTT.